The present T cell receptor (beta chain) was sequenced within a study of blood T cell repertoires in COVID-19. The assay was immunoSEQ multiplex PCR, and TCRdb's table has in-frame clones only and misses some. The table shows 150,000 to 200,000 clones, with 85% to 95% occurring only once. J gave up 4 bases and V 5 bases, and 10 bases lay outside the gene matches. CDR3 size: 15 residues. CDR1 is LNHDA, CDR2 SQIVND, per germline (reference sequence). The sequenced material came from peripheral blood. The source is a man aged 25-45 years with COVID-19, enrolled during active disease. This chain uses TRBV19 with TRBJ1-1; 7 bases map to TRBD1. The CDR3: CASSPGQDPPTEAFF. The CDR3 nucleotides are TGTGCCAGTAGTCCCGGACAGGACCCCCCCACTGAAGCTTTCTTT.